The present entry profiles one T cell receptor beta chain with its context. Antigen unknown. Use of 60 Vbeta and 13 Jbeta primers characterized the PCR. The protocol was immunoSEQ multiplex PCR, while the TCRdb copy is restricted to in-frame clones and leaves out a portion. The sample shows under 200,000 clones, about 78% of them seen only once. This sample was included in a study of cytomegalovirus exposure and HLA in healthy donors. Study-wide results and caveats: Presence/absence comparisons presumed near-even sequencing depth among donors. Analyzed later, association rates of TCRs varied across HLA loci, with DRB1 most and HLA-C fewest.

The junction had 3 bases not matched to a gene; V was cut back by 2 bases and J by 0 bases. Germline-derived CDR1 and CDR2 are KGHSH and LQKENI. This CDR3 has 15 residues. The receptor was derived from a man aged 35 to 55 in good health and CMV-seronegative. This sequence joins TRBV18 and TRBJ1-1; 7 bases are a match to TRBD1. What was sequenced was PBMCs. The CDR3 here is CASSPGDSMNTEAFF. CDR3 bases: TGTGCCAGCTCACCAGGGGACAGCATGAACACTGAAGCTTTCTTT. The full variable domain, completed using reference TRBV18 and TRBJ1-1, is NAGVMQNPRHLVRRRGQEARLRCSPMKGHSHVYWYRQLPEEGLKFMVYLQKENIIDESGMPKERFSAEFPKEGPSILRIQQVVRGDSAAYFCASSPGDSMNTEAFFGQGTRLTVV.